Below, 10 T cell receptor beta chains from the same sample are listed, as sequenced in a study of blood T cell repertoires in COVID-19. Clones were sequenced by immunoSEQ multiplex PCR, and TCRdb holds only the in-frame ones, with some missing. The table includes 20,000 to 25,000 clones, 84% detected once. Sequenced: peripheral blood. These receptors were collected from a man aged 40-49 years with acute or convalescent COVID-19.

The chain links TRBV18 to TRBJ1-1, with 12 bases lining up with TRBD1. Trimming cost V 7 bases and J 4 bases; bases outside gene matches: 1. CDR1 KGHSH and CDR2 LQKENI come from the germline V gene. The CDR3 runs to 13 residues. The CDR3 DNA reads TGTGCCAGCTTGGGACAGGGGGCCACTGAAGCTTTCTTT. Amino acids: CASLGQGATEAFF.

The chain combines TRBV19 with TRBJ1-1; 9 bases fit TRBD1. J was trimmed by 4 bases and V by 4 bases; bases with no gene match: 10. CDR3 size: 16 residues. Looked up from germline, CDR1 is LNHDA and CDR2 is SQIVND (reference sequence). The CDR3 loop is CASSKGTGFYLTEAFF. The CDR3 bases are TGTGCCAGTAGTAAAGGGACAGGGTTTTATCTCACTGAAGCTTTCTTT.

The chain uses TRBV12-5 and TRBJ2-7, with D possibly TRBD2 on 6 matching bases. The ends were cut back, 3 bases at V and 2 bases at J, with 11 bases in the middle. The CDR3 extends over 14 amino acids. Germline CDR1 LGHNT, CDR2 FRNRAP. CDR3 bases: TGTGCTAGTGGTTTCGCGACGGGGGCCTACGAGCAGTACTTC. It encodes CASGFATGAYEQYF.

This clone was observed a few times. The chain employs TRBV5-6 and TRBJ1-4; D unclear. CDR1 SGHDT and CDR2 YYEEEE come from the germline V gene. V was trimmed by 3 bases and J by 8 bases, leaving 5 bases between them. The CDR3 length is 11 residues. In DNA form, the CDR3 reads TGTGCCAGCAGCTCCGGGGAAAAACTGTTTTTT. Protein product: CASSSGEKLFF. The entire variable domain, with the rest obtained from reference TRBV5-6 and TRBJ1-4, is as follows: DAGVTQSPTHLIKTRGQQVTLRCSPKSGHDTVSWYQQALGQGPQFIFQYYEEEERQRGNFPDRFSGHQFPNYSSELNVNALLLGDSALYLCASSSGEKLFFGSGTQLSVL.

This clone was recorded only once. V is TRBV10-3 and J is TRBJ2-2; D remains unclear. This CDR3 has 15 residues. Germline CDR1 reads ENHRY; CDR2 reads SYGVKD. Between the trimmed V and J ends, which lost 5 bases and 8 bases, there was a span of 18 bases. The CDR3 DNA reads as TGTGCCATCAGTCCGACCCAACAGAATACTGGGGAGCTGTTTTTT. Its protein is CAISPTQQNTGELFF.

This chain links TRBV6-5 with TRBJ1-1; no firm D call. V lost 7 bases and J lost 6, with 12 bases in between. The CDR3 length is 12 residues. Germline values: CDR1 MNHEY, CDR2 SVGAGI. CDR3 sequence: CASTPRVAEAFF. CDR3 nucleotides: TGTGCCAGCACTCCTCGGGTGGCTGAAGCTTTCTTT.

The V and J genes are TRBV7-9 and TRBJ2-5; D perhaps matches TRBD1 (5 bases). Trimming took off 5 bases at V and 0 bases at J, with 7 bases between the two ends. Germline CDR1 SEHNR, CDR2 FQNEAQ (reference sequence). This CDR3 contains 13 residues. The DNA for the CDR3 is TGTGCCAGCAGCGACAGAAACCAAGAGACCCAGTACTTC. This encodes CASSDRNQETQYF. The full variable domain, completed using reference TRBV7-9 and TRBJ2-5, is DTGVSQNPRHKITKRGQNVTFRCDPISEHNRLYWYRQTLGQGPEFLTYFQNEAQLEKSRLLSDRFSAERPKGSFSTLEIQRTEQGDSAMYLCASSDRNQETQYFGPGTRLLVL.

This clone was counted a single time. The rearrangement links TRBV30 to TRBJ1-4; TRBD1 matches 9 bases. Trimming at V came to 0 bases and at J to 7 bases, leaving 6 bases not matched to a gene. The CDR3 runs 15 residues. CDR1 and CDR2 from the germline V gene are GTSNPN and SVGIG (reference sequence). The CDR3 protein is CAWSVQSGQGEKLFF. CDR3 nucleotides: TGTGCCTGGAGTGTACAGTCGGGACAGGGTGAAAAACTGTTTTTT. Using reference TRBV30 and TRBJ1-4 for the parts outside the CDR3, the full variable domain is SQTIHQWPATLVQPVGSPLSLECTVEGTSNPNLYWYRQAAGRGLQLLFYSVGIGQISSEVPQNLSASRPQDRQFILSSKKLLLSDSGFYLCAWSVQSGQGEKLFFGSGTQLSVL.

This chain joins TRBV30 and TRBJ2-5; TRBD2 aligns across 12 bases. J was trimmed by 4 bases and V by 0 bases; bases with no gene match: 3. In germline, CDR1 is GTSNPN, CDR2 SVGIG (reference sequence). The CDR3 loop spans 15 amino acids. CDR3 bases: TGTGCCTGGAGTGTCGCGGGACTAGCGGGAGAGACCCAGTACTTC. Its translation is CAWSVAGLAGETQYF.

The chain employs TRBV10-1 and TRBJ2-7, with D hard to call. CDR1 is WNHNN, CDR2 SYGVQD, per germline (reference sequence). V gave up 1 base and J gave up 5 bases, with 12 bases separating them. CDR3 length equals 14 residues. CDR3 in DNA: TGCGCCAGCAGTGAGTTAGAACCGCCCCACGAGCAGTACTTC. This codes for CASSELEPPHEQYF.